This paragraph reports one TCR beta chain. Authors' methods: Using reference gene primer amplification, nucleated cell counts were estimated. This table comes from immunoSEQ multiplex PCR, and its TCRdb copy is limited to in-frame clones, with some not included. V, J and clone size reflect that table, while D and trimming were determined from the DNA. Here the sample spans more than 65,000 clones, roughly 73% being singletons. This entry comes from a study of blood T cell repertoires in COVID-19. Across the whole study: Samples taken during acute and convalescent COVID-19 were collected in the United States, Italy and Spain. PBMCs, B-cell-depleted T cells, or T cells provided the cDNA or gDNA that made up the material.

The length of the CDR3 is 13 residues. Trimming took 6 bases from V and 7 from J; bases not matched to a gene: 3. Germline CDR1 is GTSNPN and CDR2 is SVGIG (reference sequence). Sequencing input: peripheral blood. The chain couples TRBV30 to TRBJ1-6, with 10 bases identical to TRBD1. This TCR derives from a human donor in a cohort sampled during active COVID-19. The CDR3 loop reads CACVGQGNSPLHF. The CDR3, as DNA: TGTGCCTGTGTGGGACAGGGGAATTCACCCCTCCACTTT.